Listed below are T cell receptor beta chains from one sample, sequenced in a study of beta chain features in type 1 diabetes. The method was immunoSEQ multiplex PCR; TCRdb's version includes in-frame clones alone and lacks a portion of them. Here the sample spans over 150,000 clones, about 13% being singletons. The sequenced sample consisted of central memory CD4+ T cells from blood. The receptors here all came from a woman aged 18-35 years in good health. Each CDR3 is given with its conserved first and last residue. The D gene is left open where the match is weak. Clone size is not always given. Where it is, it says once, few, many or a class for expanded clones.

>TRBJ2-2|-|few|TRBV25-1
CASSPVGGTGELFF
TGTGCCAGCAGCCCGGTGGGGGGTACCGGGGAGCTGTTTTTT
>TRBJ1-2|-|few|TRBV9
CASSVGSTRYGYTF
TGTGCCAGCAGCGTAGGAAGTACTCGTTATGGCTACACCTTC
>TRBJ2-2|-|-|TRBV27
CASSFSAGGTGELFF
TGTGCCAGCAGTTTTTCGGCAGGAGGCACCGGGGAGCTGTTTTTT
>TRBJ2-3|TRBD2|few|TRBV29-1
CSVEGGNTDTQYF
TGCAGCGTTGAGGGGGGGAACACAGATACGCAGTATTTT
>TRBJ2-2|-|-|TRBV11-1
CASSSRNRAGELFF
TGTGCCAGCAGCAGTAGAAACAGGGCCGGGGAGCTGTTTTTT
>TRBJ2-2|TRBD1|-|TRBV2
CASRRQGAAGELFF
TGTGCCAGCAGAAGACAGGGGGCTGCCGGGGAGCTGTTTTTT
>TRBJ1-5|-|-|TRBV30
CAWNLNGAQPQHF
TGTGCCTGGAACTTGAATGGGGCGCAGCCCCAGCATTTT
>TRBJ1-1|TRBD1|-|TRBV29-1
CSGRTGVDTEAFF
TGCAGCGGGAGGACAGGGGTGGACACTGAAGCTTTCTTT
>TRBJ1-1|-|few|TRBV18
CASSPRQAMNTEAFF
TGTGCCAGCTCACCCAGACAGGCGATGAACACTGAAGCTTTCTTT
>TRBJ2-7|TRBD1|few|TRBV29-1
CSVRTGLSYEQYF
TGCAGCGTTAGGACAGGTCTCTCCTACGAGCAGTACTTC